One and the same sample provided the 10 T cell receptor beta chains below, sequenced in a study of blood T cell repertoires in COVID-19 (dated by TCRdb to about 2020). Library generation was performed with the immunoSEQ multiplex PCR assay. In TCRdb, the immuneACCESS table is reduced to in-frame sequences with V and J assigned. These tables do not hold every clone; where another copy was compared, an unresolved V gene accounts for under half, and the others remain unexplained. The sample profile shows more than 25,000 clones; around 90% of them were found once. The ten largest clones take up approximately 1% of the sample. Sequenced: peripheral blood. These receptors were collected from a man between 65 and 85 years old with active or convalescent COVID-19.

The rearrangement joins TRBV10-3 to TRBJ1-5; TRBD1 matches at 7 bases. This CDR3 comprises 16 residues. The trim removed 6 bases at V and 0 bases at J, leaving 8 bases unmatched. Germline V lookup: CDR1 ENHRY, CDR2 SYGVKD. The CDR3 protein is CAISRGQRRSNQPQHF. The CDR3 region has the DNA TGTGCCATCAGCCGGGGACAGCGACGTAGCAATCAGCCCCAGCATTTT.

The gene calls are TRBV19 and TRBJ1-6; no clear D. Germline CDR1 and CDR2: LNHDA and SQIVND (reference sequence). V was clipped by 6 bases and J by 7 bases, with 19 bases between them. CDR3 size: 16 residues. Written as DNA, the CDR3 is TGTGCCAGTAGGCGTGACGGACTAAGAGGAAATTCACCCCTCCACTTT. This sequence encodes CASRRDGLRGNSPLHF.

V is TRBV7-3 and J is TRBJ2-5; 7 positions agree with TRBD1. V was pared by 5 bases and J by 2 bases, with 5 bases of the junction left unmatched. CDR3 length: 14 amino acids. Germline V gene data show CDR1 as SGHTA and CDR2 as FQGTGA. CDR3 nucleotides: TGTGCCAGCAGCCCGACAGGGTTACAAGAGACCCAGTACTTC. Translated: CASSPTGLQETQYF.

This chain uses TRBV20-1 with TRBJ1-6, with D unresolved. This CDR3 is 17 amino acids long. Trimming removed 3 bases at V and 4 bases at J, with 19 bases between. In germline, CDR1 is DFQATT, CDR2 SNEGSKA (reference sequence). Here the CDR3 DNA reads TGCAGTGCTAGTCCGGGTCAAACCTACGGGTATAATTCACCCCTCCACTTT. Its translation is CSASPGQTYGYNSPLHF.

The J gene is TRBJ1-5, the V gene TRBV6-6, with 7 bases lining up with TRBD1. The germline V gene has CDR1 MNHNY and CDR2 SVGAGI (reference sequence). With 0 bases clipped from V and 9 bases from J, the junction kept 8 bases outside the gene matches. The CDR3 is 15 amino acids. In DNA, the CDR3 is TGTGCCAGCAGTTACTCAGGACAGGTGGAGTGGCCCCAGCATTTT. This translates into CASSYSGQVEWPQHF.

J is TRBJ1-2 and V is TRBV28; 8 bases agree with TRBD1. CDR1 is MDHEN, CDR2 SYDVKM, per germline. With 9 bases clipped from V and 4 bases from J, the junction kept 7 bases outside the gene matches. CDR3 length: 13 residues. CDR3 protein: CASRPGQAYGYTF. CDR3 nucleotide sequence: TGTGCCAGTCGACCGGGACAGGCCTATGGCTACACCTTC.

CDR3 in amino acids: CASSFLGGSGAGTDTQYF. The DNA of the CDR3 is TGTGCCAGCAGCTTCCTTGGCGGGAGTGGGGCAGGCACAGATACGCAGTATTTT. The rearrangement links TRBV11-2 to TRBJ2-3; 7 bases fit TRBD2. This CDR3 is 18 amino acids long. The germline CDR1 and CDR2 sequences are SGHAT and FQNNGV. The V and J ends lost 3 bases and 1 base, in that order; junction bases with no gene match: 13.

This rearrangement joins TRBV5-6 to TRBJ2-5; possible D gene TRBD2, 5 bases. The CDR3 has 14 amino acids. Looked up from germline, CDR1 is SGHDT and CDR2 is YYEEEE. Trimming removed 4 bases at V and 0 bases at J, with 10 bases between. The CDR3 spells CASSTRGNQETQYF. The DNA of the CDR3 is TGTGCCAGCAGCACCCGAGGGAACCAAGAGACCCAGTACTTC.

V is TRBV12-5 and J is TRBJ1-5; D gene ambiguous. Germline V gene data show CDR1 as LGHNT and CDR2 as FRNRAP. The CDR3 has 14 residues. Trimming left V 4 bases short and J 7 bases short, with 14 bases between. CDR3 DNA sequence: TGTGCTAGTGGTTCGGACTTCCCTAAACAGCCCCAGCATTTT. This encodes CASGSDFPKQPQHF.

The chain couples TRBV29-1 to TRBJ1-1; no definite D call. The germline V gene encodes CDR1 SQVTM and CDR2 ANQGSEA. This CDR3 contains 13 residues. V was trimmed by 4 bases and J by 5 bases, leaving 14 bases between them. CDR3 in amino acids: CSVVVSRETEAFF. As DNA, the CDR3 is TGCAGCGTTGTGGTCTCTCGGGAGACTGAAGCTTTCTTT.